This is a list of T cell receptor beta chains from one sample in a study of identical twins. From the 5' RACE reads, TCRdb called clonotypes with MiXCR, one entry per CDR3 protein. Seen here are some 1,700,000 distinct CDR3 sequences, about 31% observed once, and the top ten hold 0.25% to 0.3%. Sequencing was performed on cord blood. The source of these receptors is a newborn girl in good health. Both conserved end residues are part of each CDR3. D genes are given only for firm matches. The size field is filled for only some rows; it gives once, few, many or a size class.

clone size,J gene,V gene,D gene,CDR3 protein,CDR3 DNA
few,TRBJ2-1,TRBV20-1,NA,CSARDRRGWGNEQFF,TGCAGTGCTAGAGACCGAAGGGGGTGGGGGAATGAGCAGTTCTTC
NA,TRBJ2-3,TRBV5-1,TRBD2,CASRVAGLTDTQYF,TGCGCCAGCAGGGTAGCGGGCCTAACAGATACGCAGTATTTT
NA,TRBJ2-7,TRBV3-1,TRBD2,CAGSPSGRPLDEQYF,TGTGCCGGCAGCCCGAGCGGGAGGCCCTTAGATGAGCAGTACTTC
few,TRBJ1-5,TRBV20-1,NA,CSARRRNNQPQHF,TGCAGTGCTAGACGACGGAACAATCAGCCCCAGCATTTT
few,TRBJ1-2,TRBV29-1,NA,CNVEGQGNGYTF,TGCAACGTTGAAGGGCAGGGGAATGGCTACACCTTC
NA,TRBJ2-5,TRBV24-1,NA,CATSDPRSPNYNEQYF,TGTGCCACCAGTGATCCGCGGTCCCCGAACTACAATGAGCAGTACTTC
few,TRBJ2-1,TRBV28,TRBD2,CASSRIAGHNEQFF,TGTGCCAGCAGTCGGATAGCGGGTCATAATGAGCAGTTCTTC
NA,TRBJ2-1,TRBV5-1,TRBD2,CASRHPGLAGGNEQFF,TGCGCCAGCAGGCACCCGGGACTAGCGGGAGGGAATGAGCAGTTCTTC
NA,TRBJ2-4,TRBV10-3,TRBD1,CAISTGQVLAKNIQYF,TGTGCCATCAGTACTGGACAGGTCCTAGCCAAAAACATTCAGTACTTC
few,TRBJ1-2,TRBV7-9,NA,CASSLAAVLSYTF,TGTGCCAGCAGCTTAGCGGCAGTTCTTAGCTACACCTTC
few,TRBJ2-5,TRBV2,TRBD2,CASSGGLAREQYF,TGTGCCAGCAGTGGGGGACTAGCGCGGGAGCAGTACTTC
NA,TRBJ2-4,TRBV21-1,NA,CASSKVTVAKDIQYF,TGTGCCAGCAGCAAAGTAACAGTAGCCAAAGACATTCAGTACTTC
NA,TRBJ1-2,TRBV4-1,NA,CASSQVAGHGYTF,TGCGCCAGCAGCCAAGTGGCCGGTCATGGCTACACCTTC
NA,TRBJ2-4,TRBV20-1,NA,CSALGTFKNIQYF,TGCAGTGCTCTGGGTACTTTCAAAAACATTCAGTACTTC
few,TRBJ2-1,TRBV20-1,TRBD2,CSARTPQREFAVPEGTSYNEQFF,TGCAGTGCTAGAACCCCCCAGCGGGAGTTCGCAGTTCCGGAGGGGACCTCCTACAATGAGCAGTTCTTC
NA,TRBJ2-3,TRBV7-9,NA,CASSLGRVGDTQYF,TGTGCCAGCAGCTTAGGCCGAGTCGGAGATACGCAGTATTTT
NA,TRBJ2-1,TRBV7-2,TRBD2,CASSKMGGLLYNEQFF,TGTGCCAGCAGCAAAATGGGGGGACTACTTTACAATGAGCAGTTCTTC
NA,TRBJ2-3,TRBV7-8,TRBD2,CASSSGTSLPTDTQYF,TGTGCCAGCAGCTCAGGGACTAGCCTGCCCACAGATACGCAGTATTTT